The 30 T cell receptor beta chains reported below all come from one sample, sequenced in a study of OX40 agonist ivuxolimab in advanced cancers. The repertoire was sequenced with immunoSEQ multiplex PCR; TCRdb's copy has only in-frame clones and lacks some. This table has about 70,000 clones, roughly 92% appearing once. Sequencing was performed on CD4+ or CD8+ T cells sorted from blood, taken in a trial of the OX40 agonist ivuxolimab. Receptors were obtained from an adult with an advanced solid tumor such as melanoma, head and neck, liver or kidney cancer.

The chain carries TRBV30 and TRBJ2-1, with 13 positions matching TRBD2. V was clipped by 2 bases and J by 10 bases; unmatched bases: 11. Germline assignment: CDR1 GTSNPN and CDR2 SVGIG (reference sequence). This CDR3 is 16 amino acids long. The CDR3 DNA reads TGTGCCTGGAGTCGGGTGATGACTAGCGGGAGGCCCGAGCAGTTCTTC. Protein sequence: CAWSRVMTSGRPEQFF.

Written as DNA, the CDR3 is TGTGCCAGCAGCTTCGACCGCCGCACAGATACGCAGTATTTT. Encoded protein: CASSFDRRTDTQYF. The chain is built from TRBV7-3 and TRBJ2-3; D remains unclear. There are 14 residues in the CDR3. CDR1 is SGHTA and CDR2 is FQGTGA in the germline V gene. Trimming removed 3 bases at V and 1 base at J, with 8 bases between. Based on the CDR3 plus reference TRBV7-3 and TRBJ2-3, the full variable domain is GAGVSQTPSNKVTEKGKYVELRCDPISGHTALYWYRQSLGQGPEFLIYFQGTGAADDSGLPNDRFFAVRPEGSVSTLKIQRTERGDSAVYLCASSFDRRTDTQYFGPGTRLTVL.

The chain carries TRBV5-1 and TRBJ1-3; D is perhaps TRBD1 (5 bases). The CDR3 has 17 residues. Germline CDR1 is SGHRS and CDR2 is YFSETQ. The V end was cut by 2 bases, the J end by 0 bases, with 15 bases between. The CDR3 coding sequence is TGCGCCAGCAGCTTAAGGGGTAAGACCGACTCTGGAAACACCATATATTTT. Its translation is CASSLRGKTDSGNTIYF.

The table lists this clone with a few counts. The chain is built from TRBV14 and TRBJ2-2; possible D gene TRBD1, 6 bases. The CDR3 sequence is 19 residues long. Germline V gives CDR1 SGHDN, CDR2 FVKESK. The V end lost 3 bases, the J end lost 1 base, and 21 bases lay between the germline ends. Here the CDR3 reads CASSHLGQLWRQNTGELFF. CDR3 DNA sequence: TGTGCCAGCAGCCATCTCGGACAGCTTTGGCGTCAGAACACCGGGGAGCTGTTTTTT. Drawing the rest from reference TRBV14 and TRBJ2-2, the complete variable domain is EAGVTQFPSHSVIEKGQTVTLRCDPISGHDNLYWYRRVMGKEIKFLLHFVKESKQDESGMPNNRFLAERTGGTYSTLKVQPAELEDSGVYFCASSHLGQLWRQNTGELFFGEGSRLTVL.

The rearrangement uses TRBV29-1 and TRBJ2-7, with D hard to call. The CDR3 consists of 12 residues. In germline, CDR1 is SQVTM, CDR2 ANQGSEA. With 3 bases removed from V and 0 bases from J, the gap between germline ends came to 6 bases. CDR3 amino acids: CSVEVTSYEQYF. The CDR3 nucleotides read TGCAGCGTTGAGGTCACCTCCTACGAGCAGTACTTC.

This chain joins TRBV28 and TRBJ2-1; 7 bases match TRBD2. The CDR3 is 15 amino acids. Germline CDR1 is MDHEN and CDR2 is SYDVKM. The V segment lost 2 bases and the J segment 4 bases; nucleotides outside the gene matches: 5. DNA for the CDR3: TGTGCCAGCAGTTTAGGGGGGGGTAGTTACAATGAGCAGTTCTTC. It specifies CASSLGGGSYNEQFF. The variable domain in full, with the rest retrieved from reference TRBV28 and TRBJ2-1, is DVKVTQSSRYLVKRTGEKVFLECVQDMDHENMFWYRQDPGLGLRLIYFSYDVKMKEKGDIPEGYSVSREKKERFSLILESASTNQTSMYLCASSLGGGSYNEQFFGPGTRLTVL.

This chain's CDR3 is CASSTSNPQGRGQTQYF. For the CDR3, the DNA is TGTGCCAGCAGCACCTCTAACCCTCAGGGACGGGGTCAGACCCAGTACTTC. The V gene is TRBV7-2, the J gene TRBJ2-5, with D perhaps being TRBD1 or TRBD2 (5 bases each). Germline V CDR1 and CDR2: SGHTA, FQGNSA. The length of the CDR3 is 17 residues. V gave up 5 bases and J gave up 6 bases, with 25 bases separating them.

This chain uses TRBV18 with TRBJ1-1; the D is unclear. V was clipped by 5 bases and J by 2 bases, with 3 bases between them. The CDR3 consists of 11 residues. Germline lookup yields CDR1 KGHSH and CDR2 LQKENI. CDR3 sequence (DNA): TGTGCCAGCTCAGTAAACACTGAAGCTTTCTTT. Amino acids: CASSVNTEAFF. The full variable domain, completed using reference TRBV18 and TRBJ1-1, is NAGVMQNPRHLVRRRGQEARLRCSPMKGHSHVYWYRQLPEEGLKFMVYLQKENIIDESGMPKERFSAEFPKEGPSILRIQQVVRGDSAAYFCASSVNTEAFFGQGTRLTVV.

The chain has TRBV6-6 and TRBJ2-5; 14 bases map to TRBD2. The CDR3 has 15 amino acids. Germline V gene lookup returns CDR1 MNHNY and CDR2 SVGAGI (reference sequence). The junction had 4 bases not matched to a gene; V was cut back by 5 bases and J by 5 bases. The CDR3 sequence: CASSRGLAGVETQYF. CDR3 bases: TGTGCCAGCAGTAGGGGACTAGCGGGAGTTGAGACCCAGTACTTC.

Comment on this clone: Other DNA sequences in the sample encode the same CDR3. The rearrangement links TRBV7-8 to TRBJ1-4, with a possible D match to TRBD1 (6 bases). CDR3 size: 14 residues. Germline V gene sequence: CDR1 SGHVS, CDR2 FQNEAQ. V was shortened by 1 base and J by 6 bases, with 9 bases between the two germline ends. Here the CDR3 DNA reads TGTGCCAGCAGCTTAGGCAGGGGTGATGAAAAACTGTTTTTT. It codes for CASSLGRGDEKLFF.

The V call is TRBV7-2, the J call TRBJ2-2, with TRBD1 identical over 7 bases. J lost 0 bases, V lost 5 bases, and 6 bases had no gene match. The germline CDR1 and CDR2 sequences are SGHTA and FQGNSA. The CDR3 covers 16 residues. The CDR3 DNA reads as TGTGCCAGCAGCGCCTACAGGGGTTCGAACACCGGGGAGCTGTTTTTT. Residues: CASSAYRGSNTGELFF. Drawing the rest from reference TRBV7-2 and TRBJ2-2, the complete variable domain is GAGVSQSPSNKVTEKGKDVELRCDPISGHTALYWYRQSLGQGLEFLIYFQGNSAPDKSGLPSDRFSAERTGGSVSTLTIQRTQQEDSAVYLCASSAYRGSNTGELFFGEGSRLTVL.

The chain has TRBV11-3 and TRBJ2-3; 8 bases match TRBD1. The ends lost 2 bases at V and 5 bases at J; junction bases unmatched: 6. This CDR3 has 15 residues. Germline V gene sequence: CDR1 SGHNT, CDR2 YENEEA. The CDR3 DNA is TGTGCCAGCAGCTTACGGCAGGGGGCGAGAGATACGCAGTATTTT. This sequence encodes CASSLRQGARDTQYF.

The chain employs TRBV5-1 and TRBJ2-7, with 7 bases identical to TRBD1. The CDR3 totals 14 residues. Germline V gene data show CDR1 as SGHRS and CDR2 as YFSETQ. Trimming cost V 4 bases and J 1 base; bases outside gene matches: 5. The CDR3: CASSPRQGSYEQYF. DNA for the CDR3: TGCGCCAGCAGCCCGCGACAGGGATCCTACGAGCAGTACTTC.

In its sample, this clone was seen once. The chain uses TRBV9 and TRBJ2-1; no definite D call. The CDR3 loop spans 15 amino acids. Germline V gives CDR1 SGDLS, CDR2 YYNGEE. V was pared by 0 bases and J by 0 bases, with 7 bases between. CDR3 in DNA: TGTGCCAGCAGCGTAGTGTCGAGCTCCTACAATGAGCAGTTCTTC. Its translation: CASSVVSSSYNEQFF.

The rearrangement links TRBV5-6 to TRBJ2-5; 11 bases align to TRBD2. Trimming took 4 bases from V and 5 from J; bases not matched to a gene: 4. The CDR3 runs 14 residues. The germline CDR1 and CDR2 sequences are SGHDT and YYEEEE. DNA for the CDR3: TGTGCCAGCAGCAGCTTAGCGGGAGGGGAGACCCAGTACTTC. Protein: CASSSLAGGETQYF. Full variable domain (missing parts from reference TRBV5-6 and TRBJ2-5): DAGVTQSPTHLIKTRGQQVTLRCSPKSGHDTVSWYQQALGQGPQFIFQYYEEEERQRGNFPDRFSGHQFPNYSSELNVNALLLGDSALYLCASSSLAGGETQYFGPGTRLLVL.

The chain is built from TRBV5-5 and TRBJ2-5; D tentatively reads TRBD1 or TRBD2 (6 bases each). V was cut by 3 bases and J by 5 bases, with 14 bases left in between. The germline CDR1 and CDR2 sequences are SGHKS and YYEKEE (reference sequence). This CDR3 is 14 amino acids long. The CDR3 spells CASSSGAGRETQYF. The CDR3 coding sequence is TGTGCCAGCAGCTCGGGGGCCGGTCGGGAGACCCAGTACTTC.

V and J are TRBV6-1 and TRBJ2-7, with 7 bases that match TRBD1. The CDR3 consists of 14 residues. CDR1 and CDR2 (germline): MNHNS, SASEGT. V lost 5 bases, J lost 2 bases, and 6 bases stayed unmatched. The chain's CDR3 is CASSYQGQTYEQYF. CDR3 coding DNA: TGTGCCAGCAGTTATCAGGGACAGACCTACGAGCAGTACTTC.

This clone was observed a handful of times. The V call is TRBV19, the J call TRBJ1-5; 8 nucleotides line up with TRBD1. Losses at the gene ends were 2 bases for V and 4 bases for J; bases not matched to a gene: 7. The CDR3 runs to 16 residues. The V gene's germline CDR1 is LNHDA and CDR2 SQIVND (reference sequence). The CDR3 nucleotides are TGTGCCAGTAGTATATGGGGCCAGGGGGCGAATCAGCCCCAGCATTTT. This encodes CASSIWGQGANQPQHF.

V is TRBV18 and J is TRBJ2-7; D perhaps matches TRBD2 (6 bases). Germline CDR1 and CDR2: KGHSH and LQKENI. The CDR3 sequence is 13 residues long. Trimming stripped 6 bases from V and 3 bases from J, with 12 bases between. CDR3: CASSGGRDYEQYF. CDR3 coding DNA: TGTGCCAGCTCCGGGGGAAGGGACTACGAGCAGTACTTC.

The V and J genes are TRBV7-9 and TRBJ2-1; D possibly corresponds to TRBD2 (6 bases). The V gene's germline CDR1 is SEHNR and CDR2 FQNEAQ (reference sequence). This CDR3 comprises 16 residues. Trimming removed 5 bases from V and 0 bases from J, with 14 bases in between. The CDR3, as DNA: TGTGCCAGCAGCCGCCCGCGGGACCCCTCCTACAATGAGCAGTTCTTC. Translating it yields CASSRPRDPSYNEQFF.

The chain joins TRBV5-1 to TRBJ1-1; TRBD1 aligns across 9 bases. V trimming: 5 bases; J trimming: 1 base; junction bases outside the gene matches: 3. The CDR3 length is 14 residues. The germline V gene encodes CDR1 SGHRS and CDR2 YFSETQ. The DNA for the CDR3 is TGCGCCAGCAGACAGGGGGCGACGAACACTGAAGCTTTCTTT. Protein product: CASRQGATNTEAFF.

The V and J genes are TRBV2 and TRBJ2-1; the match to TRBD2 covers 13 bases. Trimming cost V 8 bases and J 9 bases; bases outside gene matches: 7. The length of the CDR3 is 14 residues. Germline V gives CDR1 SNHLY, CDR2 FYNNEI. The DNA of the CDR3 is TGTGCCAGCTCGCCGGGACTAGCGGGGAGTGAGCAGTTCTTC. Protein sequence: CASSPGLAGSEQFF. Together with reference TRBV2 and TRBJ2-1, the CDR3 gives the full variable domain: EPEVTQTPSHQVTQMGQEVILRCVPISNHLYFYWYRQILGQKVEFLVSFYNNEISEKSEIFDDQFSVERPDGSNFTLKIRSTKLEDSAMYFCASSPGLAGSEQFFGPGTRLTVL.

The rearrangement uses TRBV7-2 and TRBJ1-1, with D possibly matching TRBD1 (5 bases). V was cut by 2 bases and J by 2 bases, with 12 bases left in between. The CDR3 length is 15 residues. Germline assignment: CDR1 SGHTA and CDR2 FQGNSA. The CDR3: CASSLLGQVNTEAFF. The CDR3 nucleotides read TGTGCCAGCAGCTTACTAGGACAAGTAAACACTGAAGCTTTCTTT.

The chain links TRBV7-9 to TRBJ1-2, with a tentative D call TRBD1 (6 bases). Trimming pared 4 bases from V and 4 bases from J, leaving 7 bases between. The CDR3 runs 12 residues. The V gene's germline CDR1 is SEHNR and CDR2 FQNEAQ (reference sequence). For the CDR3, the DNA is TGTGCCAGCAGCTCGACAGGCTATGGCTACACCTTC. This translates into CASSSTGYGYTF.

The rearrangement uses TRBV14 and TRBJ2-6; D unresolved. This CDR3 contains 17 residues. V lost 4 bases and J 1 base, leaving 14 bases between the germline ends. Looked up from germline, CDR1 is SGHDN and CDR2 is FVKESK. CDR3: CASSPIRRASGANVLTF. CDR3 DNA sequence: TGTGCCAGCAGCCCAATTCGCCGGGCTTCTGGGGCCAACGTCCTGACTTTC. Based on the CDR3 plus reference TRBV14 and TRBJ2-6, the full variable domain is EAGVTQFPSHSVIEKGQTVTLRCDPISGHDNLYWYRRVMGKEIKFLLHFVKESKQDESGMPNNRFLAERTGGTYSTLKVQPAELEDSGVYFCASSPIRRASGANVLTFGAGSRLTVL.

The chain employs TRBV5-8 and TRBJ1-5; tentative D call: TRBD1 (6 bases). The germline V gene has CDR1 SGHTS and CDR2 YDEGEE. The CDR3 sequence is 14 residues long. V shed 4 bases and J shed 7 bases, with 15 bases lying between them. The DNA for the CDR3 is TGTGCCAGCAGCCAGGGGCGGGGATCCCAGCCCCAGCATTTT. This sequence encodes CASSQGRGSQPQHF.

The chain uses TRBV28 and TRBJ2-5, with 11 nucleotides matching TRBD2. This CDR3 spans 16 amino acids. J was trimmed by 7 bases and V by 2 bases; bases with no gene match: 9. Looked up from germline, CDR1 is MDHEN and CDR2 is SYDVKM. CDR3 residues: CASSLPGTSGKSTQYF. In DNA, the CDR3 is TGTGCCAGCAGTTTACCGGGGACTAGCGGAAAATCGACCCAGTACTTC.

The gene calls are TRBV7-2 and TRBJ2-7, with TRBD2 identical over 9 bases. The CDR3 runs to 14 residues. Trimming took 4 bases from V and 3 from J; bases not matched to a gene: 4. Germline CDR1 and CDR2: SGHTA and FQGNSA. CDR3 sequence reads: CASSSSSGNYEQYF. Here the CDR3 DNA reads TGTGCCAGCAGCTCCTCTAGCGGGAACTACGAGCAGTACTTC.

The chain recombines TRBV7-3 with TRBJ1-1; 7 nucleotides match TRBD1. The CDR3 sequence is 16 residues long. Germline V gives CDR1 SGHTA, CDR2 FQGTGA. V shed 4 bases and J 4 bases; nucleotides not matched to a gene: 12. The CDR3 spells CASSSENRGMGTEAFF. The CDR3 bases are TGTGCCAGCAGCTCCGAGAACAGGGGAATGGGCACTGAAGCTTTCTTT.

In DNA, the CDR3 is TGTGCCAGCAGCCAGAAGGGGGGCGAAAAACTGTTTTTT. Amino acids: CASSQKGGEKLFF. This chain joins TRBV7-3 and TRBJ1-4; possible D gene TRBD1, 6 bases. CDR1 and CDR2 (germline): SGHTA, FQGTGA. The V and J ends lost 5 bases and 8 bases respectively, with 12 bases between them. The CDR3 spans 13 residues.